Below, 31 T cell receptor beta chains from the same sample are listed, as sequenced in a study of T cell repertoires in cytomegalovirus infection. Each CDR3 protein gets one entry after TCRdb re-called the reads with MiXCR. The sample lists about 830,000 distinct CDR3 sequences, about 30% occurring once. Antigens of these TCRs are unknown. The sample here was cultured CD8+ T cells from PBMCs, taken from culture after CMV antigen stimulation. The source is a human donor in good health (CMV status not recorded). Some clones in this sample may be carry-over from other donors' samples.

The gene calls are TRBV5-7 and TRBJ2-5; 11 bases line up with TRBD1. Being an ORF, TRBV5-7 has a function that is uncertain. The trim removed 2 bases at V and 4 bases at J, leaving 10 bases unmatched. The CDR3 is 17 amino acids. CDR3 in amino acids: CASSLYSGTGGLETQYF. The CDR3 DNA reads as TGTGCCAGCAGCTTATACTCCGGGACAGGGGGACTAGAGACCCAGTACTTC.

This sequence joins TRBV6-1 and TRBJ2-1; TRBD2 agrees at 10 bases. Trimming cost V 5 bases and J 7 bases; bases outside gene matches: 8. CDR1 is MNHNS and CDR2 is SASEGT in the germline V gene. The CDR3 totals 15 residues. The CDR3 DNA sequence: TGTGCCAGCAGTCTTCTAGCGGGGGTCGAGAATGAGCAGTTCTTC. Protein sequence: CASSLLAGVENEQFF.

The CDR3 protein is CASRRLAGPTQETQYF. The CDR3 bases are TGTGCCAGTAGACGACTAGCGGGACCGACCCAAGAGACCCAGTACTTC. The genes are TRBV19 and TRBJ2-5; 11 bases are a match to TRBD2. The germline V gene encodes CDR1 LNHDA and CDR2 SQIVND (reference sequence). This CDR3 has 16 residues. After removal of 6 bases from V and 1 base from J, the junction contained 7 bases not matched to a gene.

The sample holds a few counts of this clonotype. The rearrangement links TRBV7-4 to TRBJ2-7; 8 nucleotides agree with TRBD1. The germline V gene encodes CDR1 SGHVT and CDR2 SQSDAQ. V lost 5 bases, J lost 1 base, and 16 bases stayed unmatched. This CDR3 spans 18 amino acids. This CDR3 is CASSPRTGRKPNSYEQYF. The CDR3 nucleotides read TGTGCCAGCAGCCCCCGGACAGGGCGTAAGCCGAATTCCTACGAGCAGTACTTC.

This chain joins TRBV7-6 and TRBJ2-1, with D hard to call. CDR3 length equals 12 residues. Trimming left V 4 bases short and J 7 bases short, with 8 bases between. CDR1 is SGHVS and CDR2 is FNYEAQ in the germline V gene. The CDR3 protein is CASSSKANEQFF. The DNA for the CDR3 is TGTGCCAGCAGCTCCAAGGCGAATGAGCAGTTCTTC. The variable domain in full, with the rest retrieved from reference TRBV7-6 and TRBJ2-1, is GAGVSQSPRYKVTKRGQDVALRCDPISGHVSLYWYRQALGQGPEFLTYFNYEAQQDKSGLPNDRFSAERPEGSISTLTIQRTEQRDSAMYRCASSSKANEQFFGPGTRLTVL.

This clonotype turned up a few times. The chain joins TRBV6-1 to TRBJ1-5; unclear D gene. This CDR3 comprises 14 residues. Trimming took off 4 bases at V and 3 bases at J, with 10 bases between the two ends. Germline-derived CDR1 and CDR2 are MNHNS and SASEGT. CDR3 protein: CASSGWINNQPQHF. For the CDR3, the DNA is TGTGCCAGCAGTGGCTGGATTAACAATCAGCCCCAGCATTTT.

The table lists this clonotype with many counts. This rearrangement joins TRBV7-6 to TRBJ1-4; no firm D call. Germline CDR1 reads SGHVS; CDR2 reads FNYEAQ. Trimming took 5 bases from V and 0 from J, leaving 19 bases between them. The CDR3 contains 18 residues. The CDR3 sequence is CASSPVWVETTTNEKLFF. CDR3 DNA: TGTGCCAGCAGCCCAGTCTGGGTCGAGACAACAACTAATGAAAAACTGTTTTTT. Filled out from reference TRBV7-6 and TRBJ1-4, the complete variable domain reads GAGVSQSPRYKVTKRGQDVALRCDPISGHVSLYWYRQALGQGPEFLTYFNYEAQQDKSGLPNDRFSAERPEGSISTLTIQRTEQRDSAMYRCASSPVWVETTTNEKLFFGSGTQLSVL.

This rearrangement joins TRBV4-1 to TRBJ2-3; TRBD2 matches 11 bases. Germline V gene sequence: CDR1 MGHRA, CDR2 YSYEKL. CDR3 size: 21 residues. With 0 bases clipped from V and 2 bases from J, the junction kept 16 bases outside the gene matches. Here the CDR3 reads CASSQDPSGGPTFRLTDTQYF. The CDR3 DNA reads as TGCGCCAGCAGCCAAGATCCTAGCGGGGGGCCTACATTCCGTCTCACAGATACGCAGTATTTT.

This chain connects TRBV20-1 to TRBJ1-1; no firm D call. This CDR3 comprises 11 residues. V gave up 5 bases and J gave up 10 bases, with 14 bases separating them. Per the germline V gene, CDR1 is DFQATT and CDR2 is SNEGSKA (reference sequence). The CDR3 DNA reads as TGCAGTGCTCGCCTTGGGCACGGAGCTTTCTTT. This translates into CSARLGHGAFF.

In its sample, this clonotype was seen once. Being one base from a much bigger clone, this may be a read error. J is TRBJ2-7 and V is TRBV6-5; D gene ambiguous. The germline V gene has CDR1 MNHEY and CDR2 SVGAGI. The CDR3 loop spans 14 amino acids. The CDR3 nucleotides are TGTGCCGGCAGGTCCCTGTCAGAGACCTACGAGCAGTACTTC. Residues: CAGRSLSETYEQYF.

V is TRBV6-2 or TRBV6-3 and J is TRBJ2-7, with D tentatively TRBD1 or TRBD2 (5 bases each). This CDR3 has 13 amino acids. The germline V gene encodes CDR1 MNHEY and CDR2 SVGEGT. CDR3 region: CVIDRGSVYEQYF. Here the CDR3 DNA reads TGTGTCATCGACAGAGGGTCCGTCTACGAGCAGTACTTC.

This sequence joins TRBV11-2 and TRBJ2-1; TRBD2 matches at 11 bases. The length of the CDR3 is 19 residues. The V gene's germline CDR1 is SGHAT and CDR2 FQNNGV. The trim removed 9 bases at V and 0 bases at J, leaving 16 bases unmatched. The CDR3 loop is CASINRRASGGSSYNEQFF. CDR3 sequence (DNA): TGTGCCAGTATTAATAGGAGGGCTAGCGGGGGGAGCTCCTACAATGAGCAGTTCTTC.

This clonotype was seen more than once but under ten times. This rearrangement joins TRBV10-3 to TRBJ1-2; D perhaps matches TRBD1 (6 bases). Trimming took 4 bases from V and 2 from J, leaving 14 bases between them. This CDR3 has 15 amino acids. Germline lookup yields CDR1 ENHRY and CDR2 SYGVKD. The CDR3 DNA reads TGTGCCATCAGTGGGCTGGGGGCGGAAAACTATGGCTACACCTTC. Translating it yields CAISGLGAENYGYTF.

The DNA for the CDR3 is TGCGCCAGCAGCCAAGATCACCGCCGGGACATCAATAACTATGGCTACACCTTC. Protein product: CASSQDHRRDINNYGYTF. The V gene is TRBV4-3, the J gene TRBJ1-2, with D maybe TRBD1 (6 bases). The V gene lost 0 bases and the J gene lost 1 base, with 18 bases spanning the gap. The CDR3 loop spans 18 amino acids. Germline loops: CDR1 LGHNA, CDR2 YSLEER.

V usage is TRBV6-6 and J usage is TRBJ1-5, with D perhaps matching TRBD1 (6 bases). V was pared by 2 bases and J by 5 bases, with 13 bases between. The germline CDR1 and CDR2 sequences are MNHNY and SVGAGI (reference sequence). The CDR3 is made up of 15 amino acids. CDR3 loop: CASSYVQGLDQPQHF. The CDR3 region has the DNA TGTGCCAGCAGTTACGTACAGGGATTAGATCAGCCCCAGCATTTT.

This rearrangement joins TRBV14 to TRBJ2-7; possibly TRBD1 or TRBD2 for D (5 bases each). There are 18 residues in the CDR3. Germline-derived CDR1 and CDR2 are SGHDN and FVKESK. Trimming pared 0 bases from V and 3 bases from J, leaving 21 bases between. The CDR3 region is CASSQEDVLGDGHYEQYF. CDR3 nucleotide sequence: TGTGCCAGCAGCCAAGAAGACGTGCTGGGGGACGGACACTACGAGCAGTACTTC.

This clonotype was seen ten or more times. The chain couples TRBV27 to TRBJ2-3; 7 bases are shared with TRBD2. The CDR3 totals 14 residues. After removal of 6 bases from V and 0 bases from J, the junction contained 3 bases not matched to a gene. Germline lookup yields CDR1 MNHEY and CDR2 SMNVEV (reference sequence). CDR3 sequence reads: CASSFSGSTDTQYF. The CDR3 DNA reads as TGTGCCAGCAGCTTTAGCGGGAGCACAGATACGCAGTATTTT.

This clonotype was observed a few times. This chain joins TRBV7-3 and TRBJ2-7, with 7 bases matching TRBD2. Germline CDR1 and CDR2: SGHTA and FQGTGA. The CDR3 extends over 17 amino acids. The CDR3 DNA reads TGTGCCAGCAGCTTAAAGAGCTTGCTAGCGGTCCCTTACGGGCAGTACGTC. This translates into CASSLKSLLAVPYGQYV.

This rearrangement joins TRBV3-1 to TRBJ2-1; 8 positions agree with TRBD1. Trimming cost V 0 bases and J 5 bases; bases outside gene matches: 6. CDR1 is LGHDT, CDR2 YNNKEL, per germline (reference sequence). The CDR3 extends over 16 amino acids. The DNA for the CDR3 is TGTGCCAGCAGCCAAGATGCGGGGACAGGAAACAATGAGCAGTTCTTC. Its protein product is CASSQDAGTGNNEQFF.

This clonotype was seen at least ten times. The chain employs TRBV28 and TRBJ1-5; D is undetermined. The germline V and J ends were trimmed by 7 bases and 3 bases, with 7 bases remaining between them. Germline lookup yields CDR1 MDHEN and CDR2 SYDVKM. This CDR3 is built from 12 residues. Written as DNA, the CDR3 is TGTGCCAGCACTACCTCCAATCAGCCCCAGCATTTT. Its protein product is CASTTSNQPQHF. Looking up the rest from reference TRBV28 and TRBJ1-5 gives the full variable domain: DVKVTQSSRYLVKRTGEKVFLECVQDMDHENMFWYRQDPGLGLRLIYFSYDVKMKEKGDIPEGYSVSREKKERFSLILESASTNQTSMYLCASTTSNQPQHFGDGTRLSIL.

This clonotype has only a few counts. The chain links TRBV6-5 to TRBJ2-3; D call uncertain. The CDR3 runs to 12 residues. Germline CDR1 is MNHEY and CDR2 is SVGAGI. The V end was cut by 7 bases, the J end by 5 bases, with 10 bases between. CDR3 protein: CASILIGDTQYF. The CDR3 coding sequence is TGTGCCAGCATTCTCATTGGAGATACGCAGTATTTT.

About this clonotype itself: The conserved final phenylalanine or tryptophan is absent from the CDR3, which likely points to a read error. This sequence joins TRBV7-9 and TRBJ1-1; 7 bases are a match to TRBD1. The germline gives CDR1 SEHNR, CDR2 FQNEAQ (reference sequence). The CDR3 has 18 residues. V gave up 7 bases and J gave up 0 bases; unmatched junction bases: 17. The CDR3 region is CASTGTGQAVAVNTEAFI. The CDR3, as DNA: TGTGCCAGCACCGGCACCGGACAGGCCGTCGCGGTGAACACTGAAGCTTTCATT.

As for this clonotype: An end of the junction does not agree with germline; a read error may underlie this. The rearrangement joins TRBV9 to TRBJ1-1; no clear D gene. There are 13 residues in the CDR3. Germline lookup yields CDR1 SGDLS and CDR2 YYNGEE. This chain's CDR3 is CSSSVPAYTEAFF. DNA for the CDR3: TGTTCCAGCAGCGTACCAGCCTACACTGAAGCTTTCTTT.

This chain connects TRBV14 to TRBJ1-2; D is unclear. Germline V gene lookup returns CDR1 SGHDN and CDR2 FVKESK. The CDR3 sequence is 14 residues long. V was shortened by 1 base and J by 8 bases, with 14 bases between the two germline ends. CDR3 bases: TGTGCCAGCAGCCAAGCCGACGGGAGCCGGGGCTACACCTTC. The encoded protein is CASSQADGSRGYTF.

This clonotype showed up many times. The chain has TRBV7-9 and TRBJ1-5; a possible D gene is TRBD1 (6 bases). With 1 base removed from V and 4 bases from J, the gap between germline ends came to 8 bases. Germline V lookup: CDR1 SEHNR, CDR2 FQNEAQ (reference sequence). The CDR3 contains 14 residues. The CDR3 DNA reads TGTGCCAGCAGCTTAGGGACAGCTAATCAGCCCCAGCATTTT. Protein product: CASSLGTANQPQHF.

The CDR3 nucleotides are TGTGCCAGCACCTATTCCGGGGACAGGGGGGCATATAATGGCTACACCTTC. Translated: CASTYSGDRGAYNGYTF. The chain carries TRBV7-8 and TRBJ1-2; 11 bases are a match to TRBD1. The CDR3 contains 17 residues. J gave up 6 bases and V 7 bases, and 16 bases lay outside the gene matches. Per the germline V gene, CDR1 is SGHVS and CDR2 is FQNEAQ.

This clonotype occurred a few times. The gene calls are TRBV7-9 and TRBJ2-5, with a possible D match to TRBD2 (5 bases). The germline V gene encodes CDR1 SEHNR and CDR2 FQNEAQ (reference sequence). CDR3 size: 18 residues. V lost 7 bases and J 5 bases, leaving 29 bases between the germline ends. In DNA, the CDR3 is TGTGCCAGCACCGGTCAAGCGGCTAGTGAGCCCCCTGGGGAGACCCAGTACTTC. Translating it yields CASTGQAASEPPGETQYF. The full variable domain, with the rest looked up from reference TRBV7-9 and TRBJ2-5, is DTGVSQNPRHKITKRGQNVTFRCDPISEHNRLYWYRQTLGQGPEFLTYFQNEAQLEKSRLLSDRFSAERPKGSFSTLEIQRTEQGDSAMYLCASTGQAASEPPGETQYFGPGTRLLVL.

The chain carries TRBV7-9 and TRBJ1-2, with TRBD1 as a possible D gene (5 bases). The CDR3 is 15 amino acids. Between the trimmed V and J ends, which lost 4 bases and 8 bases, there was a span of 20 bases. CDR1 SEHNR and CDR2 FQNEAQ come from the germline V gene (reference sequence). The CDR3 DNA follows: TGTGCCAGCAGCTCCACTCCTTGGGGGATGAGAGGCTACACCTTC. It encodes CASSSTPWGMRGYTF. Combining the CDR3 with reference TRBV7-9 and TRBJ1-2 gives the whole variable domain DTGVSQNPRHKITKRGQNVTFRCDPISEHNRLYWYRQTLGQGPEFLTYFQNEAQLEKSRLLSDRFSAERPKGSFSTLEIQRTEQGDSAMYLCASSSTPWGMRGYTFGSGTRLTVV.

This clonotype was picked up many times. V usage is TRBV7-2 and J usage is TRBJ1-1; 7 bases are shared with TRBD1. The J segment lost 3 bases and the V segment lost 4 bases, leaving 11 bases of the junction unmatched. CDR1 is SGHTA and CDR2 is FQGNSA in the germline V gene. The CDR3 covers 16 residues. The chain's CDR3 is CASSWLTGKWDTEAFF. As DNA, the CDR3 is TGTGCCAGCAGCTGGCTGACAGGGAAATGGGACACTGAAGCTTTCTTT.

Here the CDR3 DNA reads TGTGCCAGCAGAGGGACTTACTCTGGGGCCAACGTCCTGACTTTC. Its protein product is CASRGTYSGANVLTF. This chain uses TRBV2 with TRBJ2-6; D perhaps matches TRBD2 (6 bases). Deletions cut 6 bases from V and 0 bases from J, with 9 bases between. The CDR3 totals 15 residues. Germline V gene data show CDR1 as SNHLY and CDR2 as FYNNEI.

The chain is built from TRBV5-6 and TRBJ2-3, with TRBD1 matching 8 bases. Germline lookup yields CDR1 SGHDT and CDR2 YYEEEE. This CDR3 contains 17 residues. V was clipped by 0 bases and J by 3 bases; unmatched bases: 9. CDR3 DNA: TGTGCCAGCAGCTTGGCCGTCTTAACAGGGGGAACAGATACGCAGTATTTT. Protein product: CASSLAVLTGGTDTQYF.